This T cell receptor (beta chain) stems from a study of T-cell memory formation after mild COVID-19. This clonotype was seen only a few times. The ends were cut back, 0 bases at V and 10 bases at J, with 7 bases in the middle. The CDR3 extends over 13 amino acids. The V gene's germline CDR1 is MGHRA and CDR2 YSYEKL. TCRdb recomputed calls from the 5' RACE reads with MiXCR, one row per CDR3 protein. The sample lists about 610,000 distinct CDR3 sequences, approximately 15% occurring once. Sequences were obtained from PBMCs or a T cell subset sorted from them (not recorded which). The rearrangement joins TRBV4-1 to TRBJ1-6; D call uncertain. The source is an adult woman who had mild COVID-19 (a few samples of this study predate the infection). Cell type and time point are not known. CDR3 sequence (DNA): TGCGCCAGCAGCCAAGACTATGGGTCACCCCTCCACTTT. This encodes CASSQDYGSPLHF.